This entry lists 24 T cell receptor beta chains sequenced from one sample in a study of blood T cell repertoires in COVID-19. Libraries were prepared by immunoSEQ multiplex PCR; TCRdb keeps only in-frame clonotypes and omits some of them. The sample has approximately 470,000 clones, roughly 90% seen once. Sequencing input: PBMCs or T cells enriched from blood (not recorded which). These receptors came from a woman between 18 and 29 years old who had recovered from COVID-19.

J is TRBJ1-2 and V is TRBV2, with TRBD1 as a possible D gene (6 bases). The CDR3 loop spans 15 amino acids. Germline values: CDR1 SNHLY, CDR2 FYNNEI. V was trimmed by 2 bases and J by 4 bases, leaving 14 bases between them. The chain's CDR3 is CASSEQGPGFYGYTF. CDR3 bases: TGTGCCAGCAGTGAACAGGGGCCGGGGTTCTATGGCTACACCTTC.

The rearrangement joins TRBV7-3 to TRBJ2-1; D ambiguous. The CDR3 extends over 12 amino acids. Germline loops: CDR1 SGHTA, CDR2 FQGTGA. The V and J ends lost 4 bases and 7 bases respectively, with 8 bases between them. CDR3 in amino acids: CASSSNLNEQFF. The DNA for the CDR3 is TGTGCCAGCAGCTCCAATTTGAATGAGCAGTTCTTC.

CDR3: CASSGWENSYEQYF. As DNA, the CDR3 is TGTGCCAGCAGTGGATGGGAGAATAGCTACGAGCAGTACTTC. This chain uses TRBV25-1 with TRBJ2-7; the D gene is possibly TRBD2 (5 bases). The length of the CDR3 is 14 residues. Trimming cost V 4 bases and J 3 bases, with 13 bases left between them. Germline V gene lookup returns CDR1 MGHDK and CDR2 SYGVNS.

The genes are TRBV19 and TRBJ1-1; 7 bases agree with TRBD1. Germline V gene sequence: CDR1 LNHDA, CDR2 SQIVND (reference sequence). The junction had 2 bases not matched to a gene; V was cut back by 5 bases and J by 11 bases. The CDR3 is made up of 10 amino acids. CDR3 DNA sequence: TGTGCCAGTAGTGGGACAGTTGCTTTCTTT. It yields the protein CASSGTVAFF.

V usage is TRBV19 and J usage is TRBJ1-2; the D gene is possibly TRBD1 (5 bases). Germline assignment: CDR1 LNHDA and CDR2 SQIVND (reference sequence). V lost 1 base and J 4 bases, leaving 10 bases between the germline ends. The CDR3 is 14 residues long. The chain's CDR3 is CASSIGGDSYGYTF. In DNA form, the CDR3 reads TGTGCCAGTAGTATAGGGGGGGACTCCTATGGCTACACCTTC.

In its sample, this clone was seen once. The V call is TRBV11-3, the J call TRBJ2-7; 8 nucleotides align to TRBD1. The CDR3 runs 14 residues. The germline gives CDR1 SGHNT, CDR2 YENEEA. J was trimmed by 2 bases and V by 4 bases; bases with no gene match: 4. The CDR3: CASSYGTGAYEQYF. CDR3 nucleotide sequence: TGTGCCAGCAGCTACGGGACAGGAGCCTACGAGCAGTACTTC.

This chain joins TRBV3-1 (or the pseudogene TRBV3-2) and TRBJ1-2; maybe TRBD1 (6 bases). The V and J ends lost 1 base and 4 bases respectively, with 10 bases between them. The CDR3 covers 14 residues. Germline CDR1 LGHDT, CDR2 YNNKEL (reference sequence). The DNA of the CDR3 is TGTGCCAGCAGCCAAGGGACAGTCCCCTATGGCTACACCTTC. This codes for CASSQGTVPYGYTF.

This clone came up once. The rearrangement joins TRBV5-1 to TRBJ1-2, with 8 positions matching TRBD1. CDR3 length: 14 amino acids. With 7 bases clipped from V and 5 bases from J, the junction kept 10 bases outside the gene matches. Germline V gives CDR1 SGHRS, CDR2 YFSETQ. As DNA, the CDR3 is TGCGCCAGCGGACCCACAGGGGGGGTATATGGCTACACCTTC. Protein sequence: CASGPTGGVYGYTF.

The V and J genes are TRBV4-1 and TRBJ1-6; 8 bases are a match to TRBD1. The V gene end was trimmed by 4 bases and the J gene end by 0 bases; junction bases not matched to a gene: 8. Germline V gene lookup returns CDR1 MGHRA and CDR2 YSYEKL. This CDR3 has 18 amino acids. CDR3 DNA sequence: TGCGCCAGCAGCCGTTCTTCAGGGACAGGCTCCTATAATTCACCCCTCCACTTT. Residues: CASSRSSGTGSYNSPLHF.

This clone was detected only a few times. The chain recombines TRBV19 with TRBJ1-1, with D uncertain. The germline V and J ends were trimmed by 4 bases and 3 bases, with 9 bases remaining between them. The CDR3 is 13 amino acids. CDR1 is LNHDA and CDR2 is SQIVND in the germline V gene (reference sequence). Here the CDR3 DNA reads TGTGCCAGTAGTAAGTTCATAGACACTGAAGCTTTCTTT. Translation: CASSKFIDTEAFF.

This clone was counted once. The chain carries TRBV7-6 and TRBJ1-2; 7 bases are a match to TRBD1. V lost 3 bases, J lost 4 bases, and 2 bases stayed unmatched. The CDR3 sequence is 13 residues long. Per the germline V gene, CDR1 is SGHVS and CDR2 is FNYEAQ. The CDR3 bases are TGTGCCAGCAGCTTTCGACAGGGCTATGGCTACACCTTC. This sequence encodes CASSFRQGYGYTF.

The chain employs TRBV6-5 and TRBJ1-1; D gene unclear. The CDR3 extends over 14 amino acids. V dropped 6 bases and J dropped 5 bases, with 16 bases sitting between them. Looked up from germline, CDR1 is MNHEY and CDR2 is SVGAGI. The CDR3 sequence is CASRRAGGRTEAFF. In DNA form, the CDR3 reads TGTGCCAGCAGACGGGCGGGTGGGAGAACTGAAGCTTTCTTT.

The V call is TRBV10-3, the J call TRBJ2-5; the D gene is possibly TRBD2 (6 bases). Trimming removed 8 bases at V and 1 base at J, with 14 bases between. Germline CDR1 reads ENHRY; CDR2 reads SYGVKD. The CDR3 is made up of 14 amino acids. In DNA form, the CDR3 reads TGTGCCATCCGCCGGGACTTGGGCCAAGAGACCCAGTACTTC. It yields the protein CAIRRDLGQETQYF.

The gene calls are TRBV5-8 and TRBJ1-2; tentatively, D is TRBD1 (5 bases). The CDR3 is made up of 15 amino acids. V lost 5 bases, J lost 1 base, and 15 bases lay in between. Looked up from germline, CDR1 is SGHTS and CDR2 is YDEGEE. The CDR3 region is CASRARGRLNYGYTF. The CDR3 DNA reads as TGTGCCAGCAGGGCAAGGGGTCGTCTTAACTATGGCTACACCTTC.

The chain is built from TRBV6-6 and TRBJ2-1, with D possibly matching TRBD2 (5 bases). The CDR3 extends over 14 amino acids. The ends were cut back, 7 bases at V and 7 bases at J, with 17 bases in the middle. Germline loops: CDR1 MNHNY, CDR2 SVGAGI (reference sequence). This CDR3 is CASTLRGPGNEQFF. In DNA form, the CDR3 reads TGTGCCAGCACCCTTAGAGGGCCTGGAAATGAGCAGTTCTTC.

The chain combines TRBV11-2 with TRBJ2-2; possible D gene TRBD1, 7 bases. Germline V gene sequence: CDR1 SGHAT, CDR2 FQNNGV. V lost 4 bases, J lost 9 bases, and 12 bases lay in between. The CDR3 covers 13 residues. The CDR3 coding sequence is TGTGCCAGCAGCTCAGGGGGGTCGTGGGAGCTGTTTTTT. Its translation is CASSSGGSWELFF.

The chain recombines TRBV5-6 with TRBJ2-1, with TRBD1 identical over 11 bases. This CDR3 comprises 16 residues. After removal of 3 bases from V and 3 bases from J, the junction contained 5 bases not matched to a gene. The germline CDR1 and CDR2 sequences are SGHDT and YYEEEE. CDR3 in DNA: TGTGCCAGCAGCTGGCGGGACAGGGGGGGCTACAATGAGCAGTTCTTC. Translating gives CASSWRDRGGYNEQFF.

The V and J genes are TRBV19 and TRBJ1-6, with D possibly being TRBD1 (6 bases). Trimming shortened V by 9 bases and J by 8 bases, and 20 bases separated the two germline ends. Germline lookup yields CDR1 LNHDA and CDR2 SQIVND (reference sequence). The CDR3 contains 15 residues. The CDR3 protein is CASALGGGGDSPLHF. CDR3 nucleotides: TGTGCCAGCGCTCTCGGAGGGGGGGGCGATTCACCCCTCCACTTT. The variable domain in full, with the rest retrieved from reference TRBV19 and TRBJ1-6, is DGGITQSPKYLFRKEGQNVTLSCEQNLNHDAMYWYRQDPGQGLRLIYYSQIVNDFQKGDIAEGYSVSREKKESFPLTVTSAQKNPTAFYLCASALGGGGDSPLHFGNGTRLTVT.

The CDR3 DNA reads TGTGCCATCAGTGACCCAGGGGGCTCTAGCAATCAGCCCCAGCATTTT. Its protein is CAISDPGGSSNQPQHF. The rearrangement joins TRBV10-3 to TRBJ1-5; 8 bases map to TRBD1. Trimming took 3 bases from V and 0 from J; bases not matched to a gene: 4. This CDR3 comprises 16 residues. The germline gives CDR1 ENHRY, CDR2 SYGVKD.

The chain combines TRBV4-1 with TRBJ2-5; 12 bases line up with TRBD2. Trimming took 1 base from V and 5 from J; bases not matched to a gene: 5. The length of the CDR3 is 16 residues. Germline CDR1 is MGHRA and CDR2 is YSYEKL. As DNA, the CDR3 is TGCGCCAGCAGCCAAGCACTAGCGGGGGGTAGTGAGACCCAGTACTTC. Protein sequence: CASSQALAGGSETQYF.

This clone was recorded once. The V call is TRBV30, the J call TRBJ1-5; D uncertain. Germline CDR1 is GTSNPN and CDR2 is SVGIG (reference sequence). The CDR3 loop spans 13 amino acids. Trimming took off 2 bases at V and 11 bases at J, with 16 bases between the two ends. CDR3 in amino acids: CAWSPNPHGAQHF. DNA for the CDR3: TGTGCCTGGAGTCCCAACCCTCACGGTGCCCAGCATTTT.

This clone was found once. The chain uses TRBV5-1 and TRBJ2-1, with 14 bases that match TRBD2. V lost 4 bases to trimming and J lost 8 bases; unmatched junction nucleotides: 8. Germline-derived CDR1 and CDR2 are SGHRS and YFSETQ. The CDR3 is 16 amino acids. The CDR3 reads CASSELPGLAGDEQFF. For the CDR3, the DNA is TGCGCCAGCAGCGAATTACCGGGACTAGCGGGAGATGAGCAGTTCTTC.

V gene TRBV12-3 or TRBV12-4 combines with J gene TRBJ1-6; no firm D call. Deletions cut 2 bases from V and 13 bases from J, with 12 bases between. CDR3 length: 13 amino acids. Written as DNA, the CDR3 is TGTGCCAGCAGTTTACTGAGGGAGAGGCCCCTCCACTTT. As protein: CASSLLRERPLHF.

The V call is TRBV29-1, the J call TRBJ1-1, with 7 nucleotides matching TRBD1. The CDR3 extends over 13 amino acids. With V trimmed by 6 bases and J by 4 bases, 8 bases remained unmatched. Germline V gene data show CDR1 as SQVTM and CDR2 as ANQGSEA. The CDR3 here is CSVADRVGTEAFF. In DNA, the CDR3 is TGCAGCGTCGCCGACAGGGTGGGCACTGAAGCTTTCTTT.